The sequence of this TCR beta chain was determined in a study of Ad26.COV2.S vaccination and SARS-CoV-2 variants. Overall study: Ad26.COV2.S was injected intramuscularly once or twice, 56 days apart. Study conclusions and caveats: Post-vaccination breadth of spike-specific CD8+ and CD4+ T cell responses was reportedly substantial.

Here immunoSEQ multiplex PCR was the method, and the copy in TCRdb shows in-frame clones only, minus some. The table lists roughly 300,000 clones, around 89% of them singletons. Per germline, CDR1 WSHSY and CDR2 SAAADI. This CDR3 is 12 amino acids long. Trimming took off 5 bases at V and 5 bases at J, with 10 bases between the two ends. Treatment: around 19 received Ad26.COV2.S at low or high dose, single or two shots; roughly five received placebo; per-sample allocation not given. Day 63 after the first vaccine or placebo injection was the time point for sampling. Notes on this clone: Its antigen is currently unknown.

The clonotype originates from a person aged 18-60 years who received the Ad26.COV2.S COVID-19 vaccine or a placebo. The sample consisted of peripheral blood, taken in a trial of Ad26.COV2.S vaccine versus placebo. This rearrangement joins TRBV10-2 to TRBJ2-7; possible D gene TRBD2, 5 bases. The CDR3 nucleotides are TGCGCCAGCAGTTATCCGGGAAACGAGCAGTACTTC. Encoded protein: CASSYPGNEQYF.